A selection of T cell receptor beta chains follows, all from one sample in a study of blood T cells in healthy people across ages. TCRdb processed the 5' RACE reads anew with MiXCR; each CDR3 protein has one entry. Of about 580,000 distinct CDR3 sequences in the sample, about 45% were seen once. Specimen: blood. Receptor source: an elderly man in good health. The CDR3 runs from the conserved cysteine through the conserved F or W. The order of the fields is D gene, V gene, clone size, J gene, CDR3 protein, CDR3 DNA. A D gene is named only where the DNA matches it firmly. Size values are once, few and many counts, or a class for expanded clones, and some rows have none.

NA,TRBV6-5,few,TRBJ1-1,CASRPRPGTEAFF,TGTGCCAGCAGGCCCCGCCCGGGGACTGAAGCTTTCTTT
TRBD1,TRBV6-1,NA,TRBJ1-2,CASTRTGYNLDGYTF,TGTGCCAGCACTCGGACAGGATATAATCTCGATGGCTACACCTTC
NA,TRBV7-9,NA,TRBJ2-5,CASSSGVGAQETQYF,TGTGCCAGCAGCTCCGGCGTCGGAGCCCAAGAGACCCAGTACTTC
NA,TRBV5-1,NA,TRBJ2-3,CASSLSSVGGTDTQYF,TGCGCCAGCAGCTTGAGTTCCGTGGGGGGCACGGATACGCAGTATTTT
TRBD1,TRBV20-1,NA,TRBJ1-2,CSARGETGVLFGYTF,TGCAGTGCTAGGGGCGAGACAGGGGTGCTTTTTGGCTACACCTTC
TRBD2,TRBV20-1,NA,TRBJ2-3,CSAMGLADGDTQYF,TGCAGTGCTATGGGACTAGCGGACGGTGATACGCAGTATTTT
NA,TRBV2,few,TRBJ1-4,CASSDSELANEKLFF,TGTGCCAGCAGTGATAGTGAGTTGGCTAATGAAAAACTGTTTTTT
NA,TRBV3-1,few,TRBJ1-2,CASSQRTAYGYTF,TGTGCCAGCAGCCAAAGGACAGCTTATGGCTACACCTTC
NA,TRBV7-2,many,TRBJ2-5,CASSLAGEQYF,TGTGCCAGCAGCTTAGCGGGGGAGCAGTACTTC
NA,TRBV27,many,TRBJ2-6,CASSPTGANVLTF,TGTGCCAGCAGTCCCACTGGGGCCAACGTCCTGACTTTC
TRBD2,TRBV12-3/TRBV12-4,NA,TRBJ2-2,CASSFLAGVEELFF,TGTGCCAGCAGTTTTCTAGCGGGAGTTGAGGAGCTGTTTTTT
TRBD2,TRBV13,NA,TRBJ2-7,CASSSLGLAGVAERYF,TGTGCCAGCAGCTCCCTAGGACTAGCGGGAGTTGCCGAGCGGTACTTC
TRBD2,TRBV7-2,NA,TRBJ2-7,CASSLFLSGGLYEQYF,TGTGCCAGCAGCTTATTTCTATCGGGAGGCCTCTACGAGCAGTACTTC
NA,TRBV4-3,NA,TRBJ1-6,CASSRSRDNSPLHF,TGCGCCAGCAGCAGGTCTAGGGATAATTCACCCCTCCACTTT
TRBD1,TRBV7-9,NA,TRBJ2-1,CASARQGQNEQFF,TGTGCCAGCGCGCGACAGGGACAGAATGAGCAGTTCTTC
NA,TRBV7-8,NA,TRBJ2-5,CASSLVGLRVGKQYF,TGTGCCAGCAGCTTAGTCGGCTTGAGGGTTGGGAAGCAGTACTTC
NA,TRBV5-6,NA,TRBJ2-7,CASSLGQVGYNEQYF,TGTGCCAGCAGCTTGGGACAGGTAGGGTACAATGAGCAGTACTTC
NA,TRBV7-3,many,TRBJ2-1,CASSLSGVNEQFF,TGTGCCAGCAGTTTGTCGGGGGTCAATGAGCAGTTCTTC
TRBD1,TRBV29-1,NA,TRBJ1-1,CSTRTGVNTEAFF,TGCAGCACTAGGACAGGGGTAAACACTGAAGCTTTCTTT
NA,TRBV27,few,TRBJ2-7,CASMLGSGRSYEQYF,TGTGCCAGCATGCTTGGTAGCGGCCGCTCCTACGAGCAGTACTTC
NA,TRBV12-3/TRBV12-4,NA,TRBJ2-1,CASSPLVWGEQFF,TGTGCCAGCAGCCCTCTGGTCTGGGGTGAGCAGTTCTTC
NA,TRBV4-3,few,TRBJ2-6,CASSQETASGANVLTF,TGCGCCAGCAGCCAAGAGACAGCATCTGGGGCCAACGTCCTGACTTTC
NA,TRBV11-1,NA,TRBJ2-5,CASSATRHRETQYF,TGTGCCAGCAGCGCGACTAGACATCGAGAGACCCAGTACTTC
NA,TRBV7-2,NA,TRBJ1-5,CASSLTLEQARDQHF,TGTGCCAGCAGCTTAACCCTAGAACAGGCTCGGGACCAGCATTTT
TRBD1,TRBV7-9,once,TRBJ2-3,CASSLGQGATWADTQYF,TGTGCCAGCAGCCTCGGACAGGGGGCGACATGGGCAGATACGCAGTATTTT
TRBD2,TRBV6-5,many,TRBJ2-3,CASRPGLGRLDTQYF,TGTGCCAGCAGACCCGGACTAGGGCGGTTGGATACGCAGTATTTT
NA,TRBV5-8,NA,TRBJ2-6,CASSYDRSGANVLTF,TGTGCCAGCAGCTACGACAGATCTGGGGCCAACGTCCTGACTTTC
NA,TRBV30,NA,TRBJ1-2,CAWKNYGYTF,TGTGCCTGGAAAAACTATGGCTACACCTTC
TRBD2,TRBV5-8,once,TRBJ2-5,CASSLAGLTSGETQYF,TGTGCCAGCAGCTTGGCCGGATTGACTAGCGGTGAGACCCAGTACTTC
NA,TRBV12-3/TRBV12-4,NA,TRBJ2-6,CASRTSGANVLTF,TGTGCCAGCAGGACATCTGGGGCCAACGTCCTGACTTTC
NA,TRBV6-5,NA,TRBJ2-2,CASGRMNTGELFF,TGTGCCAGCGGGCGGATGAACACCGGGGAGCTGTTTTTT